The 18 T cell receptor beta chains listed next were all sequenced from one sample in a study of response to subunit inactivated influenza vaccine (dated by TCRdb to 2016 to 2019). The receptor library was made with RT-PCR. The sample was run on an Illumina HiSeq 2500. The raw public reads went through TCRdb reprocessing: fastp at Q25, MiXCR clone calling, in-frame beta chains kept. Every CDR3 protein is listed once, alongside the most common genes and DNA of its rows. For this sample the table gives more than 550,000 distinct CDR3 sequences, of which about 11% were detected only once. Roughly 11% of the sample belongs to the ten largest clones. These data were likewise used in another study, on T cells expressing NK-cell markers. The other study reports the following: 5'RACE template switching, by which a universal primer site and unique molecular identifiers were added, was used to make TCR beta cDNA libraries.

This sample comprised PBMCs from blood, obtained on the day of vaccination. Receptors originate from a man aged 45-60 years who received an inactivated influenza vaccine. Donor details come from another sample of the same person, matched by shared clones.

The chain combines TRBV20-1 with TRBJ2-7, with a tentative D call TRBD1 (6 bases). V lost 0 bases and J lost 2, with 11 bases in between. Germline V gene sequence: CDR1 DFQATT, CDR2 SNEGSKA (reference sequence). The CDR3 totals 14 residues. The CDR3 DNA follows: TGCAGTGCTAGAGATAGGGGGTACGCCTACGAGCAGTACTTC. Encoded protein: CSARDRGYAYEQYF.

This chain connects TRBV5-1 to TRBJ2-2; D ambiguous. The CDR3 loop spans 16 amino acids. Trimming pared 4 bases from V and 4 bases from J, leaving 17 bases between. Germline V gives CDR1 SGHRS, CDR2 YFSETQ. The CDR3 coding sequence is TGCGCCAGCAGCATGAGTGGGTCTTCTAGCACCGGGGAGCTGTTTTTT. Translating it yields CASSMSGSSSTGELFF.

V gene TRBV20-1 combines with J gene TRBJ2-3; 16 bases align to TRBD2. The CDR3 totals 17 residues. Trimming at V came to 4 bases and at J to 2 bases, leaving 6 bases not matched to a gene. Germline V gives CDR1 DFQATT, CDR2 SNEGSKA (reference sequence). CDR3 sequence: CSATGLAGGQNTDTQYF. CDR3 DNA sequence: TGCAGTGCTACGGGACTAGCGGGAGGGCAGAACACAGATACGCAGTATTTT.

Ten or more counts support this clonotype. The chain recombines TRBV12-3 or TRBV12-4 with TRBJ2-2; TRBD1 matches 9 bases. The CDR3 extends over 15 amino acids. Unmatched junction bases numbered 4, after V lost 3 bases and J lost 5 bases. The DNA for the CDR3 is TGTGCCAGCAGTTTTGGACAGGGGTTAACCGGGGAGCTGTTTTTT. Translation gives CASSFGQGLTGELFF.

This chain joins TRBV20-1 and TRBJ2-3; D might be TRBD1 (6 bases). Germline V lookup: CDR1 DFQATT, CDR2 SNEGSKA (reference sequence). Trimming left V 5 bases short and J 0 bases short, with 15 bases between. This CDR3 has 15 amino acids. The CDR3 DNA follows: TGCAGTGCTTCTGGGACAACCTCTAGCACAGATACGCAGTATTTT. It specifies CSASGTTSSTDTQYF.

This clonotype showed up just a few times. The chain carries TRBV10-2 and TRBJ2-7; 9 bases line up with TRBD2. CDR1 WSHSY and CDR2 SAAADI come from the germline V gene. The CDR3 has 15 amino acids. The J segment lost 0 bases and the V segment lost 6 bases, leaving 6 bases of the junction unmatched. CDR3 DNA: TGCGCCAGCAGCCACATAGCGGGGGCCTCCTACGAGCAGTACTTC. It yields the protein CASSHIAGASYEQYF.

The chain employs TRBV28 and TRBJ1-1; D is perhaps TRBD1 (5 bases). With 4 bases removed from V and 10 bases from J, the gap between germline ends came to 19 bases. The germline V gene has CDR1 MDHEN and CDR2 SYDVKM. The CDR3 covers 14 residues. The DNA for the CDR3 is TGTGCCAGCAGTTCCAAAATTGGGTCTAGGGGAGCTTTCTTT. This codes for CASSSKIGSRGAFF.

V usage is TRBV19 and J usage is TRBJ2-1, with 7 bases matching TRBD1. The CDR3 extends over 19 amino acids. The V segment lost 5 bases and the J segment 1 base; nucleotides outside the gene matches: 17. Germline-derived CDR1 and CDR2 are LNHDA and SQIVND (reference sequence). The chain's CDR3 is CASSQWDSVRSESYNEQFF. CDR3 nucleotide sequence: TGTGCCAGTAGTCAGTGGGACAGCGTACGATCGGAGTCCTACAATGAGCAGTTCTTC.

This clonotype was observed at least ten times. The chain carries TRBV4-3 and TRBJ1-6, with TRBD1 matching over 9 bases. This CDR3 region has 14 residues. With 4 bases clipped from V and 9 bases from J, the junction kept 4 bases outside the gene matches. Germline-derived CDR1 and CDR2 are LGHNA and YSLEER. The CDR3 sequence is CASSPTGGVSPLHF. CDR3 in DNA: TGCGCCAGCAGCCCGACAGGGGGAGTTTCACCCCTCCACTTT.

In its sample, this clonotype was seen many times. The V gene is TRBV29-1, the J gene TRBJ1-1; 7 bases are shared with TRBD1. This CDR3 region has 14 residues. Germline V lookup: CDR1 SQVTM, CDR2 ANQGSEA. The junction had 15 bases not matched to a gene; V was cut back by 4 bases and J by 10 bases. CDR3 nucleotides: TGCAGCGTTGGGACCGGGACAGCTCCACCAAGAGCTTTCTTT. The encoded protein is CSVGTGTAPPRAFF.

The J gene is TRBJ1-1, the V gene TRBV20-1; D call uncertain. V lost 3 bases and J 4 bases, leaving 15 bases between the germline ends. In germline, CDR1 is DFQATT, CDR2 SNEGSKA (reference sequence). The CDR3 length is 14 residues. CDR3 amino acids: CSASGRGMGTEAFF. For the CDR3, the DNA is TGCAGTGCTAGTGGTCGGGGAATGGGCACTGAAGCTTTCTTT.

This chain connects TRBV3-1 to TRBJ1-5; the D is unclear. The CDR3 is 15 residues long. The germline CDR1 and CDR2 sequences are LGHDT and YNNKEL (reference sequence). Between the trimmed V and J ends, which lost 4 bases and 3 bases, there was a span of 13 bases. The CDR3, as DNA: TGTGCCAGCAGCCCTAGCCTGCAAACCAATCAGCCCCAGCATTTT. It translates to CASSPSLQTNQPQHF.

This clonotype was seen many times. The J gene is TRBJ2-7, the V gene TRBV18; 7 bases are a match to TRBD2. Germline CDR1 and CDR2: KGHSH and LQKENI. The CDR3 is made up of 14 amino acids. With V trimmed by 3 bases and J by 0 bases, 2 bases remained unmatched. Written as DNA, the CDR3 is TGTGCCAGCTCACCGCTAGCGGACTCCTACGAGCAGTACTTC. Protein sequence: CASSPLADSYEQYF.

The chain recombines TRBV4-2 with TRBJ2-3, with D perhaps TRBD2 (5 bases). CDR1 and CDR2 (germline): LGHNA, YNFKEQ. V dropped 1 base and J dropped 6 bases, with 11 bases sitting between them. The CDR3 has 14 amino acids. In nucleotides, the CDR3 is TGTGCCAGCAGCCAAGGGACGCCGGGGGATACGCAGTATTTT. Its translation is CASSQGTPGDTQYF.

This clonotype appeared a few times. The V gene is TRBV2, the J gene TRBJ2-5, with D possibly matching TRBD2 (6 bases). This CDR3 has 14 amino acids. V was clipped by 10 bases and J by 5 bases, with 20 bases between them. Germline V gene sequence: CDR1 SNHLY, CDR2 FYNNEI. The CDR3 loop is CANMDPGVVETQYF. The CDR3 nucleotides are TGTGCCAACATGGACCCGGGAGTTGTGGAGACCCAGTACTTC.

This clonotype was seen at least ten times. The chain couples TRBV7-2 to TRBJ2-7; no definite D call. From germline, CDR1 is SGHTA and CDR2 FQGNSA. The CDR3 covers 14 residues. V lost 5 bases to trimming and J lost 0 bases, with 11 bases between them. The CDR3 spells CASSLNSGSYEQYF. The CDR3 nucleotides read TGTGCCAGCAGCCTTAACTCAGGCTCCTACGAGCAGTACTTC.

CDR3 in DNA: TGTGCCACCAGCACTGACAGGGTCAATCAGCCCCAGCATTTT. Its protein is CATSTDRVNQPQHF. This chain uses TRBV15 with TRBJ1-5, with TRBD1 matching 7 bases. The CDR3 spans 14 residues. Per the germline V gene, CDR1 is LNHNV and CDR2 is YYDKDF (reference sequence). J lost 3 bases, V lost 4 bases, and 3 bases had no gene match.

V gene TRBV6-4 combines with J gene TRBJ2-3, with D tentatively TRBD2 (5 bases). Germline CDR1 and CDR2: MRHNA and SNTAGT. V was pared by 3 bases and J by 3 bases, with 13 bases between. The CDR3 has 15 amino acids. The chain's CDR3 is CASSEGSGNTDTQYF. Written as DNA, the CDR3 is TGTGCCAGCAGTGAAGGGAGCGGAAATACAGATACGCAGTATTTT.